Here is one T cell receptor (beta chain) with its context. The sample is drawn from a study of T cells after posttransplantation cyclophosphamide. Germline assignment: CDR1 SGHNT and CDR2 YYREEE (reference sequence). The length of the CDR3 is 16 residues. Trimming cost V 0 bases and J 4 bases; bases outside gene matches: 8. Cells defined as naive were viable CD3+CD4+ or CD3+CD8+ and CCR7+CD45RA+CD45RO-CD95-CD27+CD28+. Libraries were prepared by immunoSEQ multiplex PCR; TCRdb keeps only in-frame clonotypes and omits some of them. The table shows about 32,000 clones, with 75% to 95% occurring only once.

This clonotype originated in a man aged 30 to 45 in good health and a related stem cell transplant donor. The rearrangement links TRBV5-4 to TRBJ2-7; 9 bases map to TRBD1. Sequenced input: naive CD4+ T cells sorted from blood. The CDR3 coding sequence is TGTGCCAGCAGCTTGGGAGGGGCACAGGGGGCTTACGAGCAGTACTTC. It yields the protein CASSLGGAQGAYEQYF. Using reference TRBV5-4 and TRBJ2-7 for the parts outside the CDR3, the full variable domain is ETGVTQSPTHLIKTRGQQVTLRCSSQSGHNTVSWYQQALGQGPQFIFQYYREEENGRGNFPPRFSGLQFPNYSSELNVNALELDDSALYLCASSLGGAQGAYEQYFGPGTRLTVT.